This TCR beta chain stems from a study of technical replicates of blood from a few donors. Trimming pared 0 bases from V and 7 bases from J, leaving 13 bases between. This CDR3 contains 14 residues. Per the germline V gene, CDR1 is SGHRS and CDR2 is YFSETQ. Profiled with immunoSEQ multiplex PCR; TCRdb holds only in-frame clones, not every one. The sample includes roughly 100,000 clones, roughly 95% of them seen just once. The rearrangement links TRBV5-1 to TRBJ1-2; D possibly corresponds to TRBD1 (5 bases). The sequencing sample was made of T cells isolated from PBMCs. This sequence originates from a human donor in good health. The CDR3 loop reads CASSLGDLSIGYTF. CDR3 nucleotides: TGCGCCAGCAGCTTGGGGGACTTATCAATTGGCTACACCTTC.